Below are 29 T cell receptor beta chains sequenced from a single sample in a study of OX40 agonist ivuxolimab in advanced cancers. Here immunoSEQ multiplex PCR was the method, and the copy in TCRdb shows in-frame clones only, minus some. Of under 75,000 clones listed, approximately 88% were seen once; the top ten hold 0.6% to 0.7%. The specimen comprised CD4+ or CD8+ T cells sorted from blood, sampled in a trial of the OX40 agonist ivuxolimab. These receptors were obtained from an adult with an advanced solid tumor such as melanoma, head and neck, liver or kidney cancer.

This clone showed up many times. The J gene is TRBJ1-5, the V gene TRBV19; TRBD1 might be the D (5 bases). The CDR3 sequence is 14 residues long. V was shortened by 10 bases and J by 0 bases, with 13 bases between the two germline ends. In germline, CDR1 is LNHDA, CDR2 SQIVND (reference sequence). DNA of the CDR3: TGTGCCACCCATGGGGGGTATAGCAATCAGCCCCAGCATTTT. This translates into CATHGGYSNQPQHF.

The rearrangement joins TRBV4-1 to TRBJ2-5; no clear D gene. Trimming took 0 bases from V and 2 from J, leaving 7 bases between them. Germline loops: CDR1 MGHRA, CDR2 YSYEKL. CDR3 length equals 14 residues. The chain's CDR3 is CASSQDRPQETQYF. CDR3 nucleotide sequence: TGCGCCAGCAGCCAAGATCGCCCTCAAGAGACCCAGTACTTC.

This clone was detected only once. This sequence joins TRBV11-3 and TRBJ1-1; no clear D gene. From germline, CDR1 is SGHNT and CDR2 YENEEA. V was shortened by 2 bases and J by 6 bases, with 7 bases between the two germline ends. The CDR3 runs 12 residues. In DNA, the CDR3 is TGTGCCAGCAGCTTATGGGCGGCTGAAGCTTTCTTT. Encoded protein: CASSLWAAEAFF. The variable domain in full, with the rest retrieved from reference TRBV11-3 and TRBJ1-1, is EAGVVQSPRYKIIEKKQPVAFWCNPISGHNTLYWYLQNLGQGPELLIRYENEEAVDDSQLPKDRFSAERLKGVDSTLKIQPAELGDSAVYLCASSLWAAEAFFGQGTRLTVV.

The chain recombines TRBV19 with TRBJ2-1; 9 bases are a match to TRBD1. V gave up 6 bases and J gave up 9 bases; unmatched junction bases: 18. The V gene's germline CDR1 is LNHDA and CDR2 SQIVND (reference sequence). The CDR3 runs to 17 residues. The CDR3 sequence: CASSPFSGGQGRGEQFF. In nucleotides, the CDR3 is TGTGCCAGTAGCCCATTCTCTGGGGGACAGGGAAGGGGTGAGCAGTTCTTC.

The genes are TRBV6-5 and TRBJ2-7; D could derive from TRBD1 or TRBD2 (7 bases each). Germline CDR1 MNHEY, CDR2 SVGAGI. V lost 7 bases and J lost 4, with 20 bases in between. The CDR3 is made up of 15 amino acids. In DNA, the CDR3 is TGTGCCAGCACCTTCAGTGGGGGGGGACAGTACGAGCAGTACTTC. This gives the protein CASTFSGGGQYEQYF.

The sample holds one count of this clone. The chain employs TRBV10-1 and TRBJ2-7, with unresolved D. V was cut by 4 bases and J by 3 bases, with 1 base left in between. Germline CDR1 WNHNN, CDR2 SYGVQD (reference sequence). CDR3 length: 10 residues. Written as DNA, the CDR3 is TGCGCCAGCAGTGTCTACGAGCAGTACTTC. It codes for CASSVYEQYF.

The V and J genes are TRBV6-6 and TRBJ1-1; tentatively, D is TRBD1 (5 bases). Germline V CDR1 and CDR2: MNHNY, SVGAGI (reference sequence). CDR3 size: 14 residues. Trimming removed 5 bases from V and 2 bases from J, with 12 bases in between. The CDR3 region has the DNA TGTGCCAGCAGTCCCGGGACGTCCAACACTGAAGCTTTCTTT. Protein product: CASSPGTSNTEAFF.

This sequence joins TRBV5-8 and TRBJ2-4; D possibly corresponds to TRBD2 (5 bases). V gave up 4 bases and J gave up 0 bases, with 11 bases separating them. Germline V gene lookup returns CDR1 SGHTS and CDR2 YDEGEE. This CDR3 contains 15 residues. The chain's CDR3 is CASSLGEVAKNIQYF. As DNA, the CDR3 is TGTGCCAGCAGCCTGGGAGAGGTAGCCAAAAACATTCAGTACTTC. The full variable domain, completed using reference TRBV5-8 and TRBJ2-4, is EAGVTQSPTHLIKTRGQQATLRCSPISGHTSVYWYQQALGLGLQFLLWYDEGEERNRGNFPPRFSGRQFPNYSSELNVNALELEDSALYLCASSLGEVAKNIQYFGAGTRLSVL.

This clone occurred a few times. The J gene is TRBJ1-1, the V gene TRBV5-1, with 9 positions matching TRBD1. Looked up from germline, CDR1 is SGHRS and CDR2 is YFSETQ. The CDR3 is 15 amino acids. Germline trimming cut 0 bases from V and 4 bases from J; bases unmatched to any gene: 4. Here the CDR3 DNA reads TGCGCCAGCAGCTTGGGGGCGGGACAGGGCACTGAAGCTTTCTTT. Its translation is CASSLGAGQGTEAFF.

The chain is built from TRBV16 and TRBJ1-1; D gene unclear. The CDR3 runs 14 residues. CDR1 and CDR2 from the germline V gene are KGHSY and FQNENV. Trimming left V 0 bases short and J 5 bases short, with 10 bases between. CDR3: CASSQSAGLTEAFF. The CDR3 DNA reads TGTGCCAGCAGCCAATCGGCGGGGTTAACTGAAGCTTTCTTT. The complete variable domain, with remaining parts taken from reference TRBV16 and TRBJ1-1, reads GEEVAQTPKHLVRGEGQKAKLYCAPIKGHSYVFWYQQVLKNEFKFLISFQNENVFDETGMPKERFSAKCLPNSPCSLEIQATKLEDSAVYFCASSQSAGLTEAFFGQGTRLTVV.

The chain employs TRBV7-9 and TRBJ1-2; TRBD1 agrees at 11 bases. This CDR3 comprises 14 residues. After removal of 4 bases from V and 8 bases from J, the junction contained 6 bases not matched to a gene. Germline CDR1 reads SEHNR; CDR2 reads FQNEAQ (reference sequence). CDR3 in DNA: TGTGCCAGCAGCTCCCGGGACAGGGGGTTGGGCTACACCTTC. Its translation: CASSSRDRGLGYTF.

The rearrangement joins TRBV5-4 to TRBJ1-6; D is uncertain. Germline V CDR1 and CDR2: SGHNT, YYREEE (reference sequence). CDR3 size: 13 residues. V lost 2 bases and J lost 7, with 7 bases in between. The CDR3 coding sequence is TGTGCCAGCAGCTTTTTGGAAAATTCACCCCTCCACTTT. It translates to CASSFLENSPLHF.

J is TRBJ1-1 and V is TRBV29-1; D call uncertain. Germline CDR1 is SQVTM and CDR2 is ANQGSEA. This CDR3 is built from 12 residues. V gave up 6 bases and J gave up 5 bases, with 13 bases separating them. As DNA, the CDR3 is TGCAGCGTCGTCCTTGGGCGGACTGAAGCTTTCTTT. Translation gives CSVVLGRTEAFF.

This rearrangement joins TRBV7-9 to TRBJ1-4; the D gene is possibly TRBD1 (6 bases). V was trimmed by 5 bases and J by 6 bases, leaving 13 bases between them. The CDR3 is made up of 14 amino acids. Germline CDR1 is SEHNR and CDR2 is FQNEAQ (reference sequence). The CDR3 region has the DNA TGTGCCAGCAGCCACGCCGGGGGCGATGAAAAACTGTTTTTT. Protein: CASSHAGGDEKLFF.

This rearrangement joins TRBV20-1 to TRBJ2-1; maybe TRBD1 (5 bases). CDR3 size: 11 residues. Trimming took 1 base from V and 10 from J, leaving 8 bases between them. Germline values: CDR1 DFQATT, CDR2 SNEGSKA (reference sequence). The CDR3 spells CSARGQTEQFF. In nucleotides, the CDR3 is TGCAGTGCTAGAGGACAGACAGAGCAGTTCTTC.

The gene calls are TRBV6-4 and TRBJ2-3, with unresolved D. Trimming removed 0 bases at V and 2 bases at J, with 9 bases between. From germline, CDR1 is MRHNA and CDR2 SNTAGT. CDR3 size: 15 residues. The CDR3 here is CASSDSGLPTDTQYF. CDR3 coding DNA: TGTGCCAGCAGTGACTCGGGTCTACCCACAGATACGCAGTATTTT.

The chain links TRBV18 to TRBJ2-3; 8 bases are a match to TRBD1. The CDR3 totals 16 residues. V shed 2 bases and J 6 bases; nucleotides not matched to a gene: 10. Germline loops: CDR1 KGHSH, CDR2 LQKENI. The CDR3 coding sequence is TGTGCCAGCTCACCAAAGGACAGGGCCGTCCTCGATACGCAGTATTTT. Translating gives CASSPKDRAVLDTQYF. The variable domain in full, with the rest retrieved from reference TRBV18 and TRBJ2-3, is NAGVMQNPRHLVRRRGQEARLRCSPMKGHSHVYWYRQLPEEGLKFMVYLQKENIIDESGMPKERFSAEFPKEGPSILRIQQVVRGDSAAYFCASSPKDRAVLDTQYFGPGTRLTVL.

The rearrangement links TRBV2 to TRBJ2-7; D is unclear. Germline V gene sequence: CDR1 SNHLY, CDR2 FYNNEI. This CDR3 is built from 12 residues. Trimming cost V 4 bases and J 3 bases, with 7 bases left between them. The CDR3 sequence is CASSGVSYEQYF. The CDR3, as DNA: TGTGCCAGCAGTGGGGTGAGCTACGAGCAGTACTTC.

The genes are TRBV19 and TRBJ2-7; the D is unclear. The V gene lost 3 bases and the J gene lost 0 bases, with 9 bases spanning the gap. The germline V gene has CDR1 LNHDA and CDR2 SQIVND (reference sequence). The CDR3 length is 14 residues. The CDR3: CASSIRISSYEQYF. The CDR3 DNA is TGTGCCAGTAGTATCCGAATTAGCTCCTACGAGCAGTACTTC.

The rearrangement joins TRBV7-3 to TRBJ2-7; possible D gene TRBD2, 6 bases. The CDR3 has 17 residues. Between the trimmed V and J ends, which lost 0 bases and 5 bases, there was a span of 20 bases. Germline loops: CDR1 SGHTA, CDR2 FQGTGA. CDR3 nucleotides: TGTGCCAGCAGCTTAACCCCCTTGGCGGGGTTTATCAACGAGCAGTACTTC. It translates to CASSLTPLAGFINEQYF.

This clone has only a few counts. The V call is TRBV6-4, the J call TRBJ1-2; weak D call: TRBD1 (5 bases). Deletions cut 1 base from V and 5 bases from J, with 17 bases between. Germline V gene data show CDR1 as MRHNA and CDR2 as SNTAGT. The CDR3 has 16 residues. CDR3 sequence: CASSDWNPRGWYGYTF. CDR3 bases: TGTGCCAGCAGTGACTGGAACCCACGGGGCTGGTATGGCTACACCTTC.

V and J are TRBV2 and TRBJ2-7; 8 bases line up with TRBD1. CDR3 length equals 15 residues. The germline V gene encodes CDR1 SNHLY and CDR2 FYNNEI. V lost 3 bases and J lost 6; bases outside the gene matches: 10. The CDR3 loop reads CASSEVRGQVSEQYF. CDR3 nucleotide sequence: TGTGCCAGCAGTGAGGTCAGGGGGCAGGTCAGCGAGCAGTACTTC.

The chain has TRBV9 and TRBJ2-5; possibly TRBD2 for D (5 bases). The J call is in doubt because the DNA end fits TRBJ2-7 better. Germline V gene data show CDR1 as SGDLS and CDR2 as YYNGEE. The CDR3 covers 14 residues. The CDR3 DNA follows: TGTGCCAGCAGTCCCAGAGGGATAACCTACGAGCAGTACTTC. Translated: CASSPRGITYEQYF.

The chain has TRBV9 and TRBJ2-1; 9 bases are a match to TRBD2. Germline V lookup: CDR1 SGDLS, CDR2 YYNGEE. The trim removed 4 bases at V and 4 bases at J, leaving 6 bases unmatched. The CDR3 totals 15 residues. The CDR3 loop is CASSLSGSVYNEQFF. CDR3 coding DNA: TGTGCCAGCAGCCTTAGCGGGAGTGTTTACAATGAGCAGTTCTTC.

V usage is TRBV18 and J usage is TRBJ1-2, with a weak D call TRBD1 (6 bases). The CDR3 consists of 14 residues. V lost 3 bases, J lost 6 bases, and 14 bases lay in between. Germline values: CDR1 KGHSH, CDR2 LQKENI. CDR3 in amino acids: CASSPWTEPDGYTF. CDR3 in DNA: TGTGCCAGCTCACCCTGGACAGAACCGGATGGCTACACCTTC.

In its sample, this clone was seen once. The chain links TRBV28 to TRBJ1-3; D not resolved. V shed 6 bases and J shed 0 bases, with 15 bases lying between them. CDR1 and CDR2 from the germline V gene are MDHEN and SYDVKM. The CDR3 extends over 16 amino acids. The chain's CDR3 is CASRVASIGSGNTIYF. CDR3 DNA sequence: TGTGCCAGCAGGGTCGCTAGTATAGGCTCTGGAAACACCATATATTTT.

This chain joins TRBV5-6 and TRBJ2-4; TRBD1 is a possible D gene (5 bases). CDR3 length: 14 residues. Per the germline V gene, CDR1 is SGHDT and CDR2 is YYEEEE. Deletions cut 1 base from V and 7 bases from J, with 12 bases between. CDR3 protein: CASSLITQVNIQYF. The CDR3, as DNA: TGTGCCAGCAGCTTGATAACACAGGTGAACATTCAGTACTTC.

This clone was seen just once. The chain links TRBV5-6 to TRBJ2-3; 9 bases line up with TRBD2. Germline V gene sequence: CDR1 SGHDT, CDR2 YYEEEE. V lost 0 bases and J lost 3; bases outside the gene matches: 5. This CDR3 has 16 residues. CDR3 sequence reads: CASSLVLAGGTDTQYF. CDR3 sequence (DNA): TGTGCCAGCAGCTTGGTCCTCGCGGGAGGGACAGATACGCAGTATTTT.

V and J are TRBV30 and TRBJ1-6; tentative D call: TRBD1 (6 bases). Germline V gene data show CDR1 as GTSNPN and CDR2 as SVGIG (reference sequence). CDR3 length: 14 residues. V lost 4 bases, J lost 10 bases, and 17 bases lay in between. The CDR3 coding sequence is TGTGCCTGGATCAGGGCAGGGGTAAGGTCACCCCTCCACTTT. Protein sequence: CAWIRAGVRSPLHF. Full variable domain (outside the CDR3, taken from reference TRBV30 and TRBJ1-6): SQTIHQWPATLVQPVGSPLSLECTVEGTSNPNLYWYRQAAGRGLQLLFYSVGIGQISSEVPQNLSASRPQDRQFILSSKKLLLSDSGFYLCAWIRAGVRSPLHFGNGTRLTVT.